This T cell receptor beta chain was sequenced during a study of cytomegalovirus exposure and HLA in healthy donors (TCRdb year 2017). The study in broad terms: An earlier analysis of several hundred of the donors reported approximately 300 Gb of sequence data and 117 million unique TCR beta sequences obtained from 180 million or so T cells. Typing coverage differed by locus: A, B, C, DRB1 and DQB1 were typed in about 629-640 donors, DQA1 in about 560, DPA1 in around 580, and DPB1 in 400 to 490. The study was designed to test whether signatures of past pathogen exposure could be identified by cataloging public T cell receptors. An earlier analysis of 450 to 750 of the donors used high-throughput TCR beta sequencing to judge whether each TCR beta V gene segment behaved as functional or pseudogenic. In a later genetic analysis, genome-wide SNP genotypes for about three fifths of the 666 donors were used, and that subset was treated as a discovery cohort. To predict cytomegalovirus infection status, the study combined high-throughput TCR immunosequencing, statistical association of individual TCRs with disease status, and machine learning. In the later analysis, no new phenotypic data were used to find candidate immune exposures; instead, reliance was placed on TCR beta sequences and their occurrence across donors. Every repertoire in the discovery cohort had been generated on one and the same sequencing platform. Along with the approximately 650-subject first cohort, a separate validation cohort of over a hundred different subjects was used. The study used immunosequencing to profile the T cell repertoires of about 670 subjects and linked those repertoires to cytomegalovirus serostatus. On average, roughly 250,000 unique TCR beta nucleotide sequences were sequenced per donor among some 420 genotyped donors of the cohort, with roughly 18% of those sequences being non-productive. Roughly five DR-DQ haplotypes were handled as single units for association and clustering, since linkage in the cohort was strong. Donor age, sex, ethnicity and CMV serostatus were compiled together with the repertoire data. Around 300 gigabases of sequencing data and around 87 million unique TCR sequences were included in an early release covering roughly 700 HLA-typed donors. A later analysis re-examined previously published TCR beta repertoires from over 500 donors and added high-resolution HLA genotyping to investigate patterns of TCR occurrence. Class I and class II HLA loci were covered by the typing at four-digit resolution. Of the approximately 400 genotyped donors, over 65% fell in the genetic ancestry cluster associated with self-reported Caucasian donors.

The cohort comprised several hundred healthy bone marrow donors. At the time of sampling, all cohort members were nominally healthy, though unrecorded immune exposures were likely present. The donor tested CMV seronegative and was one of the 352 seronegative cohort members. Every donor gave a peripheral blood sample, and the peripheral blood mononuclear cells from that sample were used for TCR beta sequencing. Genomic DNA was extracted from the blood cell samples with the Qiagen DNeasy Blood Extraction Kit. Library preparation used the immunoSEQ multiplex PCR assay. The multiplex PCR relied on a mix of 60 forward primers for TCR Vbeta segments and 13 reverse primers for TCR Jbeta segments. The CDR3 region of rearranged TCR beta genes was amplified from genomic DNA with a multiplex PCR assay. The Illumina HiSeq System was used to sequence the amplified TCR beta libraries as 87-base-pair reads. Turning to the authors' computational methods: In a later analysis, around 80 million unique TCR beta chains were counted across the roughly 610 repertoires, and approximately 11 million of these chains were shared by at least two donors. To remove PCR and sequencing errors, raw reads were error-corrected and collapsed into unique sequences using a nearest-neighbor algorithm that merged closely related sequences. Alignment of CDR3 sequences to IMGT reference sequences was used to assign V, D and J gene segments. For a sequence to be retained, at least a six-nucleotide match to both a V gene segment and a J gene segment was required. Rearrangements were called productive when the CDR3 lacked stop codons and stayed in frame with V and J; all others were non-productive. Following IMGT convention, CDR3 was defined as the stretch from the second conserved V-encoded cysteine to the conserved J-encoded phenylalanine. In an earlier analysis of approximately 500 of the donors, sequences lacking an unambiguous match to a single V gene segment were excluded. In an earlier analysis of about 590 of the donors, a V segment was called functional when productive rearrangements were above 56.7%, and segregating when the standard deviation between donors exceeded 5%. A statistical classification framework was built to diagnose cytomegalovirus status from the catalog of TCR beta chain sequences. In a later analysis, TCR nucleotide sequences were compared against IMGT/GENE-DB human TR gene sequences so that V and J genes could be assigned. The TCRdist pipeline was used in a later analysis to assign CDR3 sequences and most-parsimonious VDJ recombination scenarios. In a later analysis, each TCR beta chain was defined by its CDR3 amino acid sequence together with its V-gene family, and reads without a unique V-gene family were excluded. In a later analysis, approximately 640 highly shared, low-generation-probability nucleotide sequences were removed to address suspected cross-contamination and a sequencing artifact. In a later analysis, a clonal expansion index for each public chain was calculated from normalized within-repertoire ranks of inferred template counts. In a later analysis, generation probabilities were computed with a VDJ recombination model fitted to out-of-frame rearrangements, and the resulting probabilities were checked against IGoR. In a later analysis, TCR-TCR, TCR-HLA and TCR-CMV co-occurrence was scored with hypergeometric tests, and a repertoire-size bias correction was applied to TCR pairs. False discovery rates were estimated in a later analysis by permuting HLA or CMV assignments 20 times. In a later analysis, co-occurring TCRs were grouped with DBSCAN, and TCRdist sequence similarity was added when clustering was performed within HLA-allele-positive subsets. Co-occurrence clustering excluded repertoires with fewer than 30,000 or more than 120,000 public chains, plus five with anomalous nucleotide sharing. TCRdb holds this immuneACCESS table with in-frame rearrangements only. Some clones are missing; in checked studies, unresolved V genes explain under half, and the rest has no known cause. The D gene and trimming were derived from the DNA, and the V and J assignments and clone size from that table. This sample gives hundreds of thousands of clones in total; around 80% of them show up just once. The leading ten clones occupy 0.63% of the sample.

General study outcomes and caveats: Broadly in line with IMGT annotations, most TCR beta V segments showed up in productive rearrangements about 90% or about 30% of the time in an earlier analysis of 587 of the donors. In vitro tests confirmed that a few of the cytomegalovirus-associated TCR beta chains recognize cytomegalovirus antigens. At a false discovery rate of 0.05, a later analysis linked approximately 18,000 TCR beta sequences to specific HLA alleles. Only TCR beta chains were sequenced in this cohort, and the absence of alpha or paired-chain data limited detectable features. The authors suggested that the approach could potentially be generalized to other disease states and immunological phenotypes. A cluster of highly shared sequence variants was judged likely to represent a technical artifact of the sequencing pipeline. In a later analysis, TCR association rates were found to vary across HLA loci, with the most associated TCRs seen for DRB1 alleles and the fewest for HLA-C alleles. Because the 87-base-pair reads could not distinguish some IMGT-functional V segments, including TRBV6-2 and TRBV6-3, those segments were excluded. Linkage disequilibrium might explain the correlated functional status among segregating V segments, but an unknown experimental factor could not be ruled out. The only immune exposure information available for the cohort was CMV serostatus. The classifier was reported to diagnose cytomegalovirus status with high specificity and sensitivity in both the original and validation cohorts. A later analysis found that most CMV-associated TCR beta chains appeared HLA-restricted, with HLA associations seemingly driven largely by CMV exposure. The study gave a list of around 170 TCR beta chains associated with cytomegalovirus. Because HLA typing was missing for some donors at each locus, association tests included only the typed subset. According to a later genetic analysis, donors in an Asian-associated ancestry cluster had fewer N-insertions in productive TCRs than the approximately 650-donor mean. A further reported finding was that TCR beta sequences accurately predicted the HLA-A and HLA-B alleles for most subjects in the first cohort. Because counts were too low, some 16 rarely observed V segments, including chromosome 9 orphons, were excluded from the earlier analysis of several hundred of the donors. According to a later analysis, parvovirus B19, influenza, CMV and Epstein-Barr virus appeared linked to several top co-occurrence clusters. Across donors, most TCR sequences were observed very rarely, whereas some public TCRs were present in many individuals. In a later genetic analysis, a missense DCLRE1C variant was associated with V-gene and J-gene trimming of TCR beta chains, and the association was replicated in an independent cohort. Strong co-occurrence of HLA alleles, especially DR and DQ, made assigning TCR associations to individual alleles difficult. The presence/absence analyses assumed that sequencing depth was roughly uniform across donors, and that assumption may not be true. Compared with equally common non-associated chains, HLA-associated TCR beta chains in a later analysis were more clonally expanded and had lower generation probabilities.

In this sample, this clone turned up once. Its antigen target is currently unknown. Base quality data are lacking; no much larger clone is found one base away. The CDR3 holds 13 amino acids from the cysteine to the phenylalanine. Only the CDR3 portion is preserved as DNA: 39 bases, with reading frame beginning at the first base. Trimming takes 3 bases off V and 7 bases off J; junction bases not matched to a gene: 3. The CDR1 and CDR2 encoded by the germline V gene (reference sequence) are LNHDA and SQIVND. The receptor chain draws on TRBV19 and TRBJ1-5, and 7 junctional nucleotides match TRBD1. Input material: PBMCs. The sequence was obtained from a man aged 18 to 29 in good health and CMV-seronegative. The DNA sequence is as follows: TGTGCCAGTAGTATTGACAGGGAACAGCCCCAGCATTTT. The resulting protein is CASSIDREQPQHF.